This T cell receptor (beta chain) was found in a study of T cells after posttransplantation cyclophosphamide. Clones were sequenced by immunoSEQ multiplex PCR, and TCRdb holds only the in-frame ones, with some missing. The record shows about 17,000 clones for this sample, with no singletons present. This clone has a count of ten or more. Cyclophosphamide on days +3 and +4 followed busulfan-fludarabine conditioning and a marrow graft. This specimen was PBMCs, taken after allogeneic stem cell transplant with posttransplant cyclophosphamide. This clonotype originated in a female patient aged 30 to 45 who received an allogeneic stem cell transplant from a related donor, was CMV-positive, and had no GVHD. The graft donor may be the source of some T cells.

CDR3 residues: CASSPDSQETQYF. The CDR3 DNA follows: TGTGCCAGCAGCCCGGACAGTCAAGAGACCCAGTACTTC. This chain uses TRBV4-2 with TRBJ2-5, with D possibly being TRBD1 (6 bases). V was trimmed by 4 bases and J by 2 bases, leaving 8 bases between them. CDR1 and CDR2 (germline): LGHNA, YNFKEQ. The CDR3 has 13 amino acids.